This TCR beta chain emerged from a study of blood T cell repertoires in COVID-19. As for the study in general: Spain, Italy and the United States supplied samples that represented acute and convalescent COVID-19. PBMCs, B-cell-depleted T cells, or T cells were the source of the cDNA or gDNA that made up the material.

Germline V gene data show CDR1 as MNHEY and CDR2 as SMNVEV (reference sequence). This CDR3 contains 13 residues. The V and J ends lost 8 bases and 8 bases respectively, with 18 bases between them. Authors' methods: Amplified reference gene primers provided the basis for estimating nucleated cell counts. Method: immunoSEQ multiplex PCR; TCRdb's copy keeps in-frame clones and lacks some. D and trimming were read from the DNA, whereas the V and J calls and clone size are those reported in that table. The data show roughly 110,000 clones, 85% to 90% seen once. This clonotype was sampled from a human donor with acute or convalescent COVID-19. The donor label of this sample is uncertain. The sample taken for sequencing was peripheral blood. V and J are TRBV27 and TRBJ1-1, with D perhaps matching TRBD1 (5 bases). The CDR3 sequence: CASPPGVFLEAFF. The CDR3 DNA reads as TGTGCCAGCCCCCCGGGGGTTTTTTTGGAAGCTTTCTTT.